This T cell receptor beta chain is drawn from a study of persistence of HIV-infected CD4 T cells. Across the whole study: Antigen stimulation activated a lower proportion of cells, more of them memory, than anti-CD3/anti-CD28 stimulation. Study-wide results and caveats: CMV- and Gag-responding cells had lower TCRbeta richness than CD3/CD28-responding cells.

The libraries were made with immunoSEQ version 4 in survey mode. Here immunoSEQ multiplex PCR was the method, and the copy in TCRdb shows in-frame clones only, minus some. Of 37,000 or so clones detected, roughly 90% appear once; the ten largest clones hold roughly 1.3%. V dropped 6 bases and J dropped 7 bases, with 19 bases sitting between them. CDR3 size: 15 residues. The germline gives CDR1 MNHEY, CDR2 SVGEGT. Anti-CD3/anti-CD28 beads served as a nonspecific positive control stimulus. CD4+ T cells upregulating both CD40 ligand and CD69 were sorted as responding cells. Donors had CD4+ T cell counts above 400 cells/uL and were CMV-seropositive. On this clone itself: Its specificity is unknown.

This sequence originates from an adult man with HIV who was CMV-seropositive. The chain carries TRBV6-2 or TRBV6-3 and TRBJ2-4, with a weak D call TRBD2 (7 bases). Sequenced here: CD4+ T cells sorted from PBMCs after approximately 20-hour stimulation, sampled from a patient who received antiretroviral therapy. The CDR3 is CASSHPARGGNIQYF. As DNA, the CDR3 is TGTGCCAGCAGCCACCCAGCTAGGGGGGGGAACATTCAGTACTTC.